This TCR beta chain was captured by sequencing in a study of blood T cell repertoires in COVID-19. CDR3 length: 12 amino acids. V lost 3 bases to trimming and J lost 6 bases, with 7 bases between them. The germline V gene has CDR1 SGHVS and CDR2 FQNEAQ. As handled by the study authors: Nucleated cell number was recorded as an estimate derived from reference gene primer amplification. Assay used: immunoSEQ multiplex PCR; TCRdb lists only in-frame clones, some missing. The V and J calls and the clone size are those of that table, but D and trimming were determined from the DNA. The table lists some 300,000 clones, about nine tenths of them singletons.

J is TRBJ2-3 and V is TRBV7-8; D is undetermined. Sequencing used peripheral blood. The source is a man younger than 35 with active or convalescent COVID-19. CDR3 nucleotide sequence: TGTGCCAGCAGCTTCCAAATTGATACGCAGTATTTT. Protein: CASSFQIDTQYF.